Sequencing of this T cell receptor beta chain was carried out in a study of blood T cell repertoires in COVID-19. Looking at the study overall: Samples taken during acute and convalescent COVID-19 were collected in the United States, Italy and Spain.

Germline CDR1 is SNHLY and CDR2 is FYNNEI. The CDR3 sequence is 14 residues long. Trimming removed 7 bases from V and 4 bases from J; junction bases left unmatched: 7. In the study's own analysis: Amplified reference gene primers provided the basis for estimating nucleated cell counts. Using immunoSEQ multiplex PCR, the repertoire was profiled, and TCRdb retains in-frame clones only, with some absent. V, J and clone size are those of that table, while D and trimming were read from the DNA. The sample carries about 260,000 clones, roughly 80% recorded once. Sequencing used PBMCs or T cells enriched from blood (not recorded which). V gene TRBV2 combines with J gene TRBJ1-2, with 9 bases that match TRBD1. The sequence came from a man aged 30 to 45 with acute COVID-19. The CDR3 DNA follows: TGTGCCAGCACCCTAACAGGGGGCGGCTATGGCTACACCTTC. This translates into CASTLTGGGYGYTF.